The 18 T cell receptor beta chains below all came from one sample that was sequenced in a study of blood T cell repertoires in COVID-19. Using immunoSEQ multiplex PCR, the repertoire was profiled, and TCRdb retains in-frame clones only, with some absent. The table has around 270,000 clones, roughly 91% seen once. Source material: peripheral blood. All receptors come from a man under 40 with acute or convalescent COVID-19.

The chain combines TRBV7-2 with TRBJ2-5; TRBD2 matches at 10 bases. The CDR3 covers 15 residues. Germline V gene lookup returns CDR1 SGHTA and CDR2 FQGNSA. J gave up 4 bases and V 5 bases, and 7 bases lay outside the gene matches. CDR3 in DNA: TGTGCCAGCAGCGTGAAGCGGGGGGGTTTAGAGACCCAGTACTTC. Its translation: CASSVKRGGLETQYF.

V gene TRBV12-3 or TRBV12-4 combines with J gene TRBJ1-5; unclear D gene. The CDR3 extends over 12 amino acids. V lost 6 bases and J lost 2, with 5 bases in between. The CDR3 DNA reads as TGTGCCAGCAGGGTAGGCAATCAGCCCCAGCATTTT. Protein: CASRVGNQPQHF.

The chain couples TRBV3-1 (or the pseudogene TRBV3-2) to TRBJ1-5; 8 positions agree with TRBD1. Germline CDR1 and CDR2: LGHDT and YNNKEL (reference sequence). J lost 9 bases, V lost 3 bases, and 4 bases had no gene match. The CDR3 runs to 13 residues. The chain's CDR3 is CASSQDRARPQHF. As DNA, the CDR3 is TGTGCCAGCAGCCAGGACAGGGCCCGGCCCCAGCATTTT.

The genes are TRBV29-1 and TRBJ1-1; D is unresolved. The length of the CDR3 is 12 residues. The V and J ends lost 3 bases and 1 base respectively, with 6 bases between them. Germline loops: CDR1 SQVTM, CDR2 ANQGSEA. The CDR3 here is CSVDFGNTEAFF. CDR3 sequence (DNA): TGCAGCGTTGACTTCGGGAACACTGAAGCTTTCTTT.

The CDR3 nucleotides read TGTGCCAGCAGTTACTCAGGCGGGAGGAGATATGGAGATACGCAGTATTTT. This translates into CASSYSGGRRYGDTQYF. The V call is TRBV6-2 or TRBV6-3, the J call TRBJ2-3, with TRBD2 identical over 8 bases. The junction had 10 bases not matched to a gene; V was cut back by 0 bases and J by 5 bases. This CDR3 region has 17 residues. From germline, CDR1 is MNHEY and CDR2 SVGEGT.

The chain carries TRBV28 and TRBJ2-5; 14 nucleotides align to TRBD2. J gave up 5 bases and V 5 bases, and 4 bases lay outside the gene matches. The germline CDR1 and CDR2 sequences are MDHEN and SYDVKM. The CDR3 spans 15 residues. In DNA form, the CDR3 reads TGTGCCAGCAGTCCGGGACTAGCGGGGGTTGAGACCCAGTACTTC. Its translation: CASSPGLAGVETQYF.

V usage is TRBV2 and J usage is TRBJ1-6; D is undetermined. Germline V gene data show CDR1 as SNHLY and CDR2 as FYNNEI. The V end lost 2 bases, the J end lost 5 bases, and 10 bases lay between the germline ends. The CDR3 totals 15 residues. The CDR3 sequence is CASSERVRNNSPLHF. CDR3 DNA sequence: TGTGCCAGCAGTGAACGGGTCAGAAATAATTCACCCCTCCACTTT.

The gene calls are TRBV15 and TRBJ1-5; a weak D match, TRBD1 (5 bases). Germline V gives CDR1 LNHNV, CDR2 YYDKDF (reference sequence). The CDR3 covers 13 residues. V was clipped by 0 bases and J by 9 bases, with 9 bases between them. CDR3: CATSRDDQGPQHF. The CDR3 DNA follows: TGTGCCACCAGCAGAGATGACCAGGGGCCCCAGCATTTT. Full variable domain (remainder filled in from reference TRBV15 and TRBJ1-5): DAMVIQNPRYQVTQFGKPVTLSCSQTLNHNVMYWYQQKSSQAPKLLFHYYDKDFNNEADTPDNFQSRRPNTSFCFLDIRSPGLGDTAMYLCATSRDDQGPQHFGDGTRLSIL.

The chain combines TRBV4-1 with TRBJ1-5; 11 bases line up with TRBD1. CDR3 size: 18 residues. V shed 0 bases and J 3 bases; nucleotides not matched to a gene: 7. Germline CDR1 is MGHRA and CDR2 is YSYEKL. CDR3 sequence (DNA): TGCGCCAGCAGCCAAGATGCAGGACAGGGGGCCCCCAATCAGCCCCAGCATTTT. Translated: CASSQDAGQGAPNQPQHF.

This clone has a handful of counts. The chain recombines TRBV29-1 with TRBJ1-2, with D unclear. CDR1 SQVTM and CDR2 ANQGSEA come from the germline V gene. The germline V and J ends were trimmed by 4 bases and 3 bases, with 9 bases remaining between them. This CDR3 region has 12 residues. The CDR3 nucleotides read TGCAGCGTTGCCAAGACTGACTATGGCTACACCTTC. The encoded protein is CSVAKTDYGYTF.

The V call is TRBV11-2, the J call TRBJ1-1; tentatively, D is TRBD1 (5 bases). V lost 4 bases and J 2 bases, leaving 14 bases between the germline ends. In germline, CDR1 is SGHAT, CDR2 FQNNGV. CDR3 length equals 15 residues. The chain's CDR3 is CASSSQYRINTEAFF. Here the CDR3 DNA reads TGTGCCAGCAGCTCGCAATACAGGATCAACACTGAAGCTTTCTTT.

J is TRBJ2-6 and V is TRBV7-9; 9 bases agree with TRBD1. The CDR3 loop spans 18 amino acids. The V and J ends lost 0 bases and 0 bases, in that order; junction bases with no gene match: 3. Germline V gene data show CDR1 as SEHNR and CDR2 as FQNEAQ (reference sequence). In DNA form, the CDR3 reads TGTGCCAGCAGCTTAGCAGGGACAGGGACCTCTGGGGCCAACGTCCTGACTTTC. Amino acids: CASSLAGTGTSGANVLTF.

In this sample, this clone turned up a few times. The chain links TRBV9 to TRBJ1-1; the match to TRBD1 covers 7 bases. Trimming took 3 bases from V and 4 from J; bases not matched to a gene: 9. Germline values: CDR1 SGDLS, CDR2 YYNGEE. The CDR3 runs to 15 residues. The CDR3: CASSGQTGAATEAFF. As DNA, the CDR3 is TGTGCCAGCAGCGGCCAAACAGGGGCAGCCACTGAAGCTTTCTTT.

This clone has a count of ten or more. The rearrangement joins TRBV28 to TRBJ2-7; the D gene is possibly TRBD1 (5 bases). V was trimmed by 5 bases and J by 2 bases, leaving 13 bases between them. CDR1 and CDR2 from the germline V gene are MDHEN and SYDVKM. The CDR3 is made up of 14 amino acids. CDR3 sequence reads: CASSNQGVPYEQYF. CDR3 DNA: TGTGCCAGCAGTAATCAAGGGGTCCCCTACGAGCAGTACTTC.

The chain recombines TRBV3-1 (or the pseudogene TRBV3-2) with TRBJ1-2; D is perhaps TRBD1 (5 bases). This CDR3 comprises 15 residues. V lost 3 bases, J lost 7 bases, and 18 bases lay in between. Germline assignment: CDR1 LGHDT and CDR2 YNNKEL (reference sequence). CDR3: CASSHRGLLIGGYTF. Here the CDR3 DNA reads TGTGCCAGCAGCCACCGGGGACTTCTCATCGGTGGCTACACCTTC.

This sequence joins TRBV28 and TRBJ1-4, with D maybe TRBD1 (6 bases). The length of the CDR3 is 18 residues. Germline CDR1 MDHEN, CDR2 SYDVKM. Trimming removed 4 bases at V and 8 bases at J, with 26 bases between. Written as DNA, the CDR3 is TGTGCCAGCAGTTCTAGAAGAGGAGTGCCAGGGGTGGGAGAAAAACTGTTTTTT. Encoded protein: CASSSRRGVPGVGEKLFF.

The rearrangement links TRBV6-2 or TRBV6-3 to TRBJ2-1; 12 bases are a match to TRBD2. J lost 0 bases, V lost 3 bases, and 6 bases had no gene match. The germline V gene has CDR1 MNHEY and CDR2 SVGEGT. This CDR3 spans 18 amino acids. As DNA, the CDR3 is TGTGCCAGCAGTTATATGGCTAGCGGGAGGGCCTCCTACAATGAGCAGTTCTTC. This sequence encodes CASSYMASGRASYNEQFF.

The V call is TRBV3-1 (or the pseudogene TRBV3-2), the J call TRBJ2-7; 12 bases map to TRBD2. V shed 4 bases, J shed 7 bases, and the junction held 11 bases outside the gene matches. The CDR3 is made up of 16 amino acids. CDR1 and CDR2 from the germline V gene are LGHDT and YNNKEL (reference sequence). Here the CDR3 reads CASSLGGTSGGWEQYF. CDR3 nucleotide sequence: TGTGCCAGCAGCCTCGGAGGTACTAGCGGGGGGTGGGAGCAGTACTTC.